The 26 T cell receptor beta chains given below trace back to one sample, sequenced in a study of cytomegalovirus exposure and HLA in healthy donors. Amplification used 60 Vbeta primers and 13 Jbeta primers. Clones were read by immunoSEQ multiplex PCR, and TCRdb kept only the in-frame ones, dropping some. This table has roughly 77,000 clones, 67% appearing once. The material sequenced was PBMCs. The receptors were sampled from a woman aged 45 to 65 in good health and CMV-seropositive.

The chain is built from TRBV7-9 and TRBJ2-7; D may be TRBD2 (6 bases). The CDR3 is 14 amino acids. From germline, CDR1 is SEHNR and CDR2 FQNEAQ (reference sequence). The ends were cut back, 5 bases at V and 3 bases at J, with 14 bases in the middle. In DNA, the CDR3 is TGTGCCAGCAGCAAAAGCGGGTACCACTACGAGCAGTACTTC. This encodes CASSKSGYHYEQYF.

The V and J genes are TRBV7-6 and TRBJ1-2; the D is unclear. The CDR3 is made up of 16 amino acids. Germline CDR1 reads SGHVS; CDR2 reads FNYEAQ. The V end was cut by 0 bases, the J end by 3 bases, with 14 bases between. This chain's CDR3 is CASSLAAQSPYYGYTF. The CDR3 coding sequence is TGTGCCAGCAGCTTAGCCGCTCAGTCCCCCTACTATGGCTACACCTTC.

The J gene is TRBJ2-7, the V gene TRBV7-9, with 8 positions matching TRBD2. V was pared by 8 bases and J by 2 bases, with 2 bases of the junction left unmatched. Germline V gene lookup returns CDR1 SEHNR and CDR2 FQNEAQ (reference sequence). This CDR3 contains 12 residues. The CDR3 loop is CASGTRPYEQYF. CDR3 nucleotide sequence: TGTGCCAGCGGGACTAGGCCCTACGAGCAGTACTTC.

This chain connects TRBV5-6 to TRBJ2-1; 13 bases fit TRBD2. This CDR3 has 14 residues. Germline trimming cut 4 bases from V and 12 bases from J; bases unmatched to any gene: 7. Per germline, CDR1 SGHDT and CDR2 YYEEEE. In DNA form, the CDR3 reads TGTGCCAGCAGCGTTACTAGCGGGGGGGCCGGGCAGTTCTTC. It codes for CASSVTSGGAGQFF. Together with reference TRBV5-6 and TRBJ2-1, the CDR3 gives the full variable domain: DAGVTQSPTHLIKTRGQQVTLRCSPKSGHDTVSWYQQALGQGPQFIFQYYEEEERQRGNFPDRFSGHQFPNYSSELNVNALLLGDSALYLCASSVTSGGAGQFFGPGTRLTVL.

The V call is TRBV9, the J call TRBJ2-3, with TRBD2 matching over 16 bases. Germline V gives CDR1 SGDLS, CDR2 YYNGEE. This CDR3 is 23 amino acids long. The V gene end was trimmed by 1 base and the J gene end by 6 bases; junction bases not matched to a gene: 23. Here the CDR3 reads CASSVQARYPGLAGGYPWDTQYF. In DNA form, the CDR3 reads TGTGCCAGCAGCGTACAGGCGAGATACCCGGGACTAGCGGGGGGGTACCCATGGGATACGCAGTATTTT.

This clone was seen a handful of times. The rearrangement joins TRBV6-5 to TRBJ1-2; D uncertain. The CDR3 is made up of 13 amino acids. Germline V CDR1 and CDR2: MNHEY, SVGAGI. V gave up 5 bases and J gave up 6 bases, with 13 bases separating them. The CDR3 loop reads CASSHRGYHGYTF. The CDR3 nucleotides are TGTGCCAGCAGTCACCGCGGATACCATGGCTACACCTTC.

CDR3 coding DNA: TGCGCCAGCAGCTTGCGGTCGGGGGGGGAGGTCTACGAGCAGTACTTC. Residues: CASSLRSGGEVYEQYF. V is TRBV5-1 and J is TRBJ2-7, with 8 nucleotides matching TRBD2. This CDR3 contains 16 residues. The germline CDR1 and CDR2 sequences are SGHRS and YFSETQ. With V trimmed by 1 base and J by 3 bases, 9 bases remained unmatched.

V gene TRBV18 combines with J gene TRBJ1-4, with 7 bases matching TRBD1. Per germline, CDR1 KGHSH and CDR2 LQKENI. CDR3 length: 14 amino acids. Unmatched junction bases numbered 2, after V lost 6 bases and J lost 1 base. The CDR3 here is CASSRQGTNEKLFF. The CDR3 DNA reads as TGTGCCAGCTCTCGACAGGGAACTAATGAAAAACTGTTTTTT.

The chain couples TRBV5-6 to TRBJ2-5; 11 bases agree with TRBD2. Trimming removed 7 bases from V and 5 bases from J; junction bases left unmatched: 4. This CDR3 region has 13 residues. Per the germline V gene, CDR1 is SGHDT and CDR2 is YYEEEE. CDR3 sequence reads: CASSRLAGETQYF. The CDR3 nucleotides read TGTGCCAGCTCTCGACTAGCGGGGGAGACCCAGTACTTC.

This clone was counted once. The chain links TRBV7-6 to TRBJ2-1; TRBD1 agrees at 9 bases. The junction had 3 bases not matched to a gene; V was cut back by 1 base and J by 8 bases. The V gene's germline CDR1 is SGHVS and CDR2 FNYEAQ. The CDR3 has 14 residues. The CDR3 reads CASSLVRDRDEQFF. In nucleotides, the CDR3 is TGTGCCAGCAGCTTAGTAAGGGACAGGGATGAGCAGTTCTTC.

The chain has TRBV6-5 and TRBJ2-1; 9 positions agree with TRBD1. Germline loops: CDR1 MNHEY, CDR2 SVGAGI. V dropped 4 bases and J dropped 9; count of bases not matched to a gene: 10. This CDR3 is built from 15 residues. CDR3 coding DNA: TGTGCCAGCAGTTTCCAGAGGACAGGGGACGGTGAGCAGTTCTTC. Translating gives CASSFQRTGDGEQFF.

This chain connects TRBV7-9 to TRBJ2-2, with D unclear. V was shortened by 2 bases and J by 0 bases, with 4 bases between the two germline ends. Germline V gene data show CDR1 as SEHNR and CDR2 as FQNEAQ (reference sequence). The CDR3 contains 14 residues. The CDR3 DNA reads TGTGCCAGCAGCTTAACAGCGAACACCGGGGAGCTGTTTTTT. The encoded protein is CASSLTANTGELFF.

The chain is built from TRBV4-2 and TRBJ2-7; D not certain. The CDR3 extends over 13 amino acids. The V and J ends lost 2 bases and 3 bases respectively, with 8 bases between them. Germline V CDR1 and CDR2: LGHNA, YNFKEQ. In DNA, the CDR3 is TGTGCCAGCAGCCAAATAGAGAGCTACGAGCAGTACTTC. This translates into CASSQIESYEQYF.

This chain links TRBV6-5 with TRBJ1-2, with D maybe TRBD1 (6 bases). The V gene lost 0 bases and the J gene lost 6 bases, with 11 bases spanning the gap. The CDR3 consists of 14 residues. CDR1 and CDR2 from the germline V gene are MNHEY and SVGAGI. CDR3 residues: CASSYSWTAHGYTF. CDR3 nucleotides: TGTGCCAGCAGTTACTCATGGACAGCCCATGGCTACACCTTC.

This clone has just a few counts. This sequence joins TRBV11-1 and TRBJ1-1; D is perhaps TRBD1 (6 bases). The CDR3 spans 15 residues. The V and J ends lost 3 bases and 5 bases respectively, with 16 bases between them. Germline CDR1 is SGHAT and CDR2 is FQDESV (reference sequence). CDR3 bases: TGTGCCAGCAGCTTGAATCTCGTAGGGGGTACTGAAGCTTTCTTT. Amino acids: CASSLNLVGGTEAFF.

This rearrangement joins TRBV11-2 to TRBJ2-7, with D possibly being TRBD1 (5 bases). CDR1 SGHAT and CDR2 FQNNGV come from the germline V gene. The CDR3 sequence is 16 residues long. V gave up 1 base and J gave up 0 bases, with 13 bases separating them. For the CDR3, the DNA is TGTGCCAGCAGCTTAGGATCGCAGGGCCTCTCCTACGAGCAGTACTTC. Protein: CASSLGSQGLSYEQYF.

This rearrangement joins TRBV11-3 to TRBJ1-5; D is unclear. The V end was cut by 5 bases, the J end by 7 bases, with 18 bases between. The CDR3 is made up of 15 amino acids. CDR1 SGHNT and CDR2 YENEEA come from the germline V gene. Written as DNA, the CDR3 is TGTGCCAGCAGCAAAAAGTGGGCAGGCTGCCAGCCCCAGCATTTT. Residues: CASSKKWAGCQPQHF.

Points on this clone: The conserved closing phenylalanine or tryptophan is absent in this CDR3, likely reflecting a read error. This chain joins TRBV4-1 and TRBJ2-6; D is ambiguous. The CDR3 is made up of 19 amino acids. V lost 5 bases and J lost 2, with 22 bases in between. Germline CDR1 is MGHRA and CDR2 is YSYEKL. The CDR3 coding sequence is TGCGCCAGCAGCGGTCACACGCGCCCACAGTATGCTGGGGCCAACGTCCTGACTCTC. This translates into CASSGHTRPQYAGANVLTL.

The rearrangement joins TRBV6-5 to TRBJ1-5, with D perhaps matching TRBD1 (5 bases). V lost 6 bases and J lost 1, with 7 bases in between. Germline V gives CDR1 MNHEY, CDR2 SVGAGI. This CDR3 contains 13 residues. The CDR3: CASSRQSNQPQHF. CDR3 DNA: TGTGCCAGCAGCCGACAGAGCAATCAGCCCCAGCATTTT.

The rearrangement uses TRBV5-1 and TRBJ2-3, with unresolved D. Germline V CDR1 and CDR2: SGHRS, YFSETQ. Trimming took off 0 bases at V and 4 bases at J, with 3 bases between the two ends. The CDR3 spans 12 residues. The CDR3 bases are TGCGCCAGCAGCTTGGTATCAGATACGCAGTATTTT. Translating gives CASSLVSDTQYF.

This clone was seen a single time. The rearrangement uses TRBV6-5 and TRBJ2-4, with a weak D call TRBD1 (6 bases). The CDR3 consists of 13 residues. V was trimmed by 5 bases and J by 6 bases, leaving 11 bases between them. Germline loops: CDR1 MNHEY, CDR2 SVGAGI. In DNA, the CDR3 is TGTGCCAGCAGTGACAGGAAGGCAAACATTCAGTACTTC. Protein product: CASSDRKANIQYF.

This clone occurred many times. The chain couples TRBV28 to TRBJ1-5; D is unclear. Between the trimmed V and J ends, which lost 7 bases and 3 bases, there was a span of 7 bases. The CDR3 consists of 12 residues. The V gene's germline CDR1 is MDHEN and CDR2 SYDVKM. The CDR3 coding sequence is TGTGCCAGCAAGAGGTCCAATCAGCCCCAGCATTTT. Its protein is CASKRSNQPQHF.

V is TRBV15 and J is TRBJ2-1; possible D gene TRBD1, 6 bases. Trimming cost V 0 bases and J 8 bases, with 23 bases left between them. CDR3 length: 18 amino acids. CDR1 and CDR2 (germline): LNHNV, YYDKDF (reference sequence). The CDR3 coding sequence is TGTGCCACCAGCAGAGATAGGGAAGTGGGCAGGGGAAAGGATGAGCAGTTCTTC. Its translation is CATSRDREVGRGKDEQFF.

The rearrangement links TRBV13 to TRBJ1-1, with 7 bases aligning to TRBD1. The CDR3 consists of 16 residues. Germline CDR1 and CDR2: PRHDT and FYEKMQ (reference sequence). The trim removed 4 bases at V and 1 base at J, leaving 9 bases unmatched. CDR3: CASSSRQGRGNTEAFF. In DNA form, the CDR3 reads TGTGCCAGCAGCTCCAGACAGGGAAGGGGGAACACTGAAGCTTTCTTT. The full variable domain, rest sourced from reference TRBV13 and TRBJ1-1, is AAGVIQSPRHLIKEKRETATLKCYPIPRHDTVYWYQQGPGQDPQFLISFYEKMQSDKGSIPDRFSAQQFSDYHSELNMSSLELGDSALYFCASSSRQGRGNTEAFFGQGTRLTVV.

The chain employs TRBV15 and TRBJ2-3; no clear D gene. This CDR3 contains 14 residues. Germline V gene lookup returns CDR1 LNHNV and CDR2 YYDKDF (reference sequence). Trimming shortened V by 0 bases and J by 1 base, and 5 bases separated the two germline ends. The CDR3 sequence is CATSRDQGTDTQYF. Here the CDR3 DNA reads TGTGCCACCAGCAGAGATCAGGGCACAGATACGCAGTATTTT.

The chain combines TRBV7-9 with TRBJ1-3; D not resolved. This CDR3 contains 16 residues. With 1 base removed from V and 0 bases from J, the gap between germline ends came to 10 bases. Germline V gene lookup returns CDR1 SEHNR and CDR2 FQNEAQ (reference sequence). The DNA of the CDR3 is TGTGCCAGCAGCTTAGGTCCCCCAGACTCTGGAAACACCATATATTTT. Translated: CASSLGPPDSGNTIYF. Based on the CDR3 plus reference TRBV7-9 and TRBJ1-3, the full variable domain is DTGVSQNPRHKITKRGQNVTFRCDPISEHNRLYWYRQTLGQGPEFLTYFQNEAQLEKSRLLSDRFSAERPKGSFSTLEIQRTEQGDSAMYLCASSLGPPDSGNTIYFGEGSWLTVV.